A selection of T cell receptor beta chains follows, all from one sample in a study of T cell changes during pregnancy in multiple sclerosis. The repertoire was sequenced with immunoSEQ multiplex PCR; TCRdb's copy has only in-frame clones and lacks some. The sample records roughly 48,000 clones, 85% to 95% being singletons. The sequenced sample was CD8+ T cells from peripheral blood mononuclear cells, obtained in the first trimester of pregnancy. All receptors come from a female donor with multiple sclerosis, enrolled in a pregnancy study. Each CDR3 is given with its conserved first and last residue. Fields, in order: CDR3 protein, CDR3 DNA, V gene, clone size, D gene, J gene. A D gene is named only where the DNA matches it firmly. The size field is filled for only some rows; it gives once, few, many or a size class.

CASSLIATVNEKLFF	TGTGCCAGCAGCTTAATTGCCACAGTTAATGAAAAACTGTTTTTT	TRBV7-6	.	.	TRBJ1-4
CASQVVGNNEQFF	TGTGCCAGCCAGGTCGTGGGCAACAATGAGCAGTTCTTC	TRBV2	.	.	TRBJ2-1
CASSQGASGSNYEQYF	TGCGCCAGCAGCCAAGGAGCTAGCGGGAGTAACTACGAGCAGTACTTC	TRBV4-3	.	TRBD2	TRBJ2-7
CASSVNLFVAEGYTF	TGTGCCAGCAGCGTCAACCTCTTCGTAGCGGAGGGCTACACCTTC	TRBV9	.	.	TRBJ1-2
CASSSPSTGERETQYF	TGTGCCAGCAGTTCTCCATCCACAGGGGAACGAGAGACCCAGTACTTC	TRBV28	.	TRBD1	TRBJ2-5
CASSERGQWPASGGYTF	TGTGCCAGCAGTGAAAGAGGGCAGTGGCCCGCCAGCGGCGGCTACACCTTC	TRBV6-1	.	.	TRBJ1-2
CASSFPGQFPAYEQYF	TGTGCCAGCAGTTTCCCGGGACAGTTTCCCGCCTACGAGCAGTACTTC	TRBV28	once	TRBD1	TRBJ2-7
CASSLVPENTEAFF	TGTGCCAGCAGCTTAGTTCCAGAGAACACTGAAGCTTTCTTT	TRBV7-6	.	.	TRBJ1-1
CASTSITGRGGYTF	TGTGCCAGCACCTCTATTACAGGGAGAGGTGGCTACACCTTC	TRBV7-9	few	.	TRBJ1-2
CAYLRTTYNEQFF	TGTGCCTATTTACGGACTACATACAATGAGCAATTCTTC	TRBV30	.	.	TRBJ2-1
CASSEQAGTEAFF	TGTGCCAGCAGTGAACAGGCGGGGACTGAAGCTTTCTTT	TRBV6-1	.	.	TRBJ1-1
CASSPAGSYEQYF	TGTGCCAGCAGCCCGGCGGGCTCCTACGAGCAGTACTTC	TRBV7-6	once	.	TRBJ2-7
CASNHRGHYETQYF	TGCGCCAGCAACCACAGGGGGCACTATGAGACCCAGTACTTC	TRBV5-1	.	TRBD1	TRBJ2-5
CASSQVGGLPNTGELFF	TGCGCCAGCAGCCAAGTAGGAGGACTACCGAACACCGGGGAGCTGTTTTTT	TRBV4-3	.	.	TRBJ2-2
CASSLGQGLPYGYTF	TGTGCCAGCAGCCTAGGACAGGGGCTCCCCTATGGCTACACCTTC	TRBV5-6	.	TRBD1	TRBJ1-2
CASSHSGDRSYNEQFF	TGTGCCAGCAGTCACAGCGGAGACCGCTCCTACAATGAGCAGTTCTTC	TRBV2	.	.	TRBJ2-1
CASSPILAGDSYNEQFF	TGTGCCAGCAGTCCGATCTTAGCGGGAGATTCCTACAATGAGCAGTTCTTC	TRBV28	.	TRBD2	TRBJ2-1
CASIGLSEEAFF	TGTGCCAGCATTGGTCTGAGCGAGGAAGCTTTCTTT	TRBV27	few	.	TRBJ1-1
CASSLRASVYEQYF	TGTGCCAGCAGCTTGCGGGCTAGCGTGTACGAGCAGTACTTC	TRBV5-4	.	.	TRBJ2-7
CASSIGEGTGGTYEQYF	TGTGCCAGTAGTATCGGAGAGGGGACAGGGGGCACCTACGAGCAGTACTTC	TRBV19	.	TRBD1	TRBJ2-7
CASRFGGMNTEAFF	TGTGCCAGTAGGTTTGGAGGGATGAACACTGAAGCTTTCTTT	TRBV19	.	.	TRBJ1-1
CASSRLGLAATEFGETQYF	TGCGCCAGCAGCCGCTTAGGACTAGCGGCCACCGAGTTTGGAGAGACCCAGTACTTC	TRBV4-3	.	TRBD2	TRBJ2-5
CASSEGTSGTRDTQYF	TGTGCCAGCAGTGAGGGGACTAGCGGGACTAGAGATACGCAGTATTTT	TRBV25-1	.	TRBD2	TRBJ2-3
CASSLRTSGLDEQYF	TGTGCCAGCAGCTTGCGGACTAGCGGGCTGGACGAGCAGTACTTC	TRBV11-2	.	TRBD2	TRBJ2-7
CASSLKDRTESGELFF	TGTGCCAGCAGCTTAAAGGACAGGACAGAATCCGGGGAGCTGTTTTTT	TRBV7-9	.	TRBD1	TRBJ2-2
CASSFGAFSSYEQYF	TGTGCCAGCAGCTTTGGAGCGTTCAGCTCCTACGAGCAGTACTTC	TRBV11-2	.	.	TRBJ2-7
CASSQGGGSEAFF	TGTGCCAGCAGCCAAGGAGGAGGCAGCGAAGCTTTCTTT	TRBV4-2	.	.	TRBJ1-1
CASSGVQETQYF	TGTGCCAGCAGCGGGGTACAAGAGACCCAGTACTTC	TRBV28	few	.	TRBJ2-5
CASSGLPRLITFYEQYF	TGTGCCAGCTCGGGACTCCCACGACTCATCACCTTCTACGAGCAGTACTTC	TRBV28	.	.	TRBJ2-7
CASRGGRDTGELFF	TGTGCCAGCAGGGGAGGGAGGGACACCGGGGAGCTGTTTTTT	TRBV6-1	.	TRBD2	TRBJ2-2
CASSLEPGTYEQYF	TGCGCCAGCAGCTTGGAGCCAGGGACCTACGAGCAGTACTTC	TRBV5-1	.	.	TRBJ2-7
CASSAGTSSGANVLTF	TGTGCCAGCAGTGCCGGGACTAGCTCTGGGGCCAACGTCCTGACTTTC	TRBV6-4	.	TRBD2	TRBJ2-6
CAWSGGSSGRAAEQYF	TGTGCCTGGAGTGGGGGATCTAGCGGGAGGGCCGCGGAGCAGTACTTC	TRBV30	.	TRBD2	TRBJ2-7
CSVDPGQRNYGYTF	TGCAGCGTTGACCCGGGACAGAGGAACTATGGCTACACCTTC	TRBV29-1	.	TRBD1	TRBJ1-2
CSYSDRVSTEAFF	TGCAGCTATTCGGACAGGGTCTCCACTGAAGCTTTCTTT	TRBV29-1	.	TRBD1	TRBJ1-1
CASSLGDRDGYTF	TGTGCCAGCAGCTTAGGGGACAGGGATGGCTACACCTTC	TRBV7-9	.	TRBD1	TRBJ1-2
CASTLPGEGMITGELFF	TGCGCCAGCACCCTACCTGGGGAGGGGATGATAACCGGGGAGCTGTTTTTT	TRBV5-1	.	TRBD2	TRBJ2-2
CASSSAMTVMNTEAFF	TGTGCCAGCAGCTCCGCAATGACAGTTATGAACACTGAAGCTTTCTTT	TRBV13	.	.	TRBJ1-1
CASSPANVGAEGEQYF	TGTGCCAGCAGCCCAGCAAACGTAGGGGCGGAAGGCGAGCAGTACTTC	TRBV7-7	.	.	TRBJ2-7
CASSPKETSGKSETQYF	TGTGCCAGCAGTCCCAAGGAGACTAGCGGGAAGTCAGAGACCCAGTACTTC	TRBV28	.	TRBD2	TRBJ2-5
CASSPPRQGLQGEQYF	TGTGCCAGCAGCCCCCCGAGACAGGGCCTCCAGGGCGAGCAGTACTTC	TRBV7-9	.	TRBD1	TRBJ2-7
CASSFQGNTEAFF	TGTGCCAGCAGTTTTCAGGGAAACACTGAAGCTTTCTTT	TRBV27	.	.	TRBJ1-1
CSVEGGLATDTQYF	TGCAGCGTTGAAGGAGGTCTGGCCACAGATACGCAGTATTTT	TRBV29-1	.	.	TRBJ2-3
CASSIARAVHEQYF	TGTGCCAGTAGTATTGCCAGGGCGGTCCACGAGCAGTACTTC	TRBV19	.	.	TRBJ2-7
CASSPSAPTGIEAFF	TGCGCCAGCAGCCCTTCAGCCCCGACAGGGATCGAAGCTTTCTTT	TRBV4-1	.	TRBD1	TRBJ1-1
CASSLTGVETQYF	TGTGCCAGCAGTCTGACAGGGGTAGAGACCCAGTACTTC	TRBV27	.	TRBD1	TRBJ2-5
CASTTGSAYEQYF	TGCGCCAGCACGACAGGGTCAGCCTACGAGCAGTACTTC	TRBV5-1	.	TRBD1	TRBJ2-7